Following are 9 T cell receptor beta chains from one sample sequenced in a study of cytomegalovirus exposure and HLA in healthy donors. PCR used 60 Vbeta primers and 13 Jbeta primers. Profiled with immunoSEQ multiplex PCR; TCRdb holds only in-frame clones, not every one. The sample includes some 130,000 clones, roughly 74% of them seen just once. Material: PBMCs. The receptor source for this set is a woman aged 45-59 years in good health and CMV-seropositive.

This chain connects TRBV11-3 to TRBJ1-1; maybe TRBD1 (6 bases). The CDR3 is 14 residues long. The germline V gene encodes CDR1 SGHNT and CDR2 YENEEA. Trimming took 5 bases from V and 3 from J, leaving 13 bases between them. CDR3 sequence reads: CASSRDRLDTEAFF. CDR3 coding DNA: TGTGCCAGCAGCCGCGACAGGCTGGACACTGAAGCTTTCTTT.

The rearrangement joins TRBV18 to TRBJ1-5, with D possibly TRBD1 on 5 matching bases. Germline V gives CDR1 KGHSH, CDR2 LQKENI. The CDR3 is 15 amino acids. The germline V and J ends were trimmed by 2 bases and 6 bases, with 14 bases remaining between them. As DNA, the CDR3 is TGTGCCAGCTCACCATTGGGCAGGGCGAGTCAGCCCCAGCATTTT. This codes for CASSPLGRASQPQHF.

To note about this clone: Compared with germline, one end of the junction differs, possibly owing to a read error. In nucleotides, the CDR3 is TGTGCCAGCAGCTTACAGGGGGCAGGAGGCTACCCCTTC. It codes for CASSLQGAGGYPF. The chain links TRBV5-6 to TRBJ1-2; TRBD1 matches at 9 bases. There are 13 residues in the CDR3. CDR1 and CDR2 from the germline V gene are SGHDT and YYEEEE.

This CDR3 reads CASSAVPPGQVATNEKLFF. The CDR3 DNA is TGTGCCAGCAGCGCCGTTCCCCCGGGACAAGTTGCAACTAATGAAAAACTGTTTTTT. The chain uses TRBV9 and TRBJ1-4; D is perhaps TRBD1 (6 bases). Trimming took 3 bases from V and 0 from J, leaving 21 bases between them. The CDR3 length is 19 residues. Looked up from germline, CDR1 is SGDLS and CDR2 is YYNGEE. Full variable domain (outside the CDR3, taken from reference TRBV9 and TRBJ1-4): DSGVTQTPKHLITATGQRVTLRCSPRSGDLSVYWYQQSLDQGLQFLIQYYNGEERAKGNILERFSAQQFPDLHSELNLSSLELGDSALYFCASSAVPPGQVATNEKLFFGSGTQLSVL.

The chain combines TRBV11-2 with TRBJ1-3; D not resolved. With 5 bases removed from V and 0 bases from J, the gap between germline ends came to 11 bases. Germline V gene lookup returns CDR1 SGHAT and CDR2 FQNNGV. The CDR3 covers 15 residues. The DNA of the CDR3 is TGTGCCAGCAGCCCAGGTTATTCCTCTGGAAACACCATATATTTT. Its protein is CASSPGYSSGNTIYF. Full variable domain (missing parts from reference TRBV11-2 and TRBJ1-3): EAGVAQSPRYKIIEKRQSVAFWCNPISGHATLYWYQQILGQGPKLLIQFQNNGVVDDSQLPKDRFSAERLKGVDSTLKIQPAKLEDSAVYLCASSPGYSSGNTIYFGEGSWLTVV.

This chain links TRBV5-5 with TRBJ2-7; the D is unclear. Trimming cost V 0 bases and J 2 bases, with 9 bases left between them. The germline V gene encodes CDR1 SGHKS and CDR2 YYEKEE (reference sequence). The CDR3 sequence is 14 residues long. The CDR3 protein is CASSLDVATYEQYF. CDR3 coding DNA: TGTGCCAGCAGCTTGGACGTTGCTACCTACGAGCAGTACTTC.

This clone was counted only a few times. The sample holds other DNA sequences that translate to the same CDR3. The chain employs TRBV7-9 and TRBJ1-5; D might be TRBD1 (6 bases). The V end was cut by 5 bases, the J end by 7 bases, with 9 bases between. The germline CDR1 and CDR2 sequences are SEHNR and FQNEAQ (reference sequence). CDR3 length: 12 amino acids. As DNA, the CDR3 is TGTGCCAGCAGCCAGGGGTCCCAGCCCCAGCATTTT. Its translation: CASSQGSQPQHF.

The chain links TRBV18 to TRBJ2-7, with D possibly TRBD1 on 6 matching bases. Germline V gene lookup returns CDR1 KGHSH and CDR2 LQKENI. Trimming pared 6 bases from V and 3 bases from J, leaving 12 bases between. The CDR3 has 13 amino acids. The chain's CDR3 is CASSDSHGYEQYF. The DNA of the CDR3 is TGTGCCAGCTCGGACAGTCATGGCTACGAGCAGTACTTC.

The chain couples TRBV19 to TRBJ1-1; 7 bases align to TRBD1. CDR1 is LNHDA and CDR2 is SQIVND in the germline V gene (reference sequence). This CDR3 spans 16 amino acids. The V segment lost 4 bases and the J segment 4 bases; nucleotides outside the gene matches: 12. CDR3 nucleotide sequence: TGTGCCAGTAGTAGAAGCAAACCACAGGGGAGCACTGAAGCTTTCTTT. Its protein product is CASSRSKPQGSTEAFF. Using reference TRBV19 and TRBJ1-1 for the parts outside the CDR3, the full variable domain is DGGITQSPKYLFRKEGQNVTLSCEQNLNHDAMYWYRQDPGQGLRLIYYSQIVNDFQKGDIAEGYSVSREKKESFPLTVTSAQKNPTAFYLCASSRSKPQGSTEAFFGQGTRLTVV.